These 15 T cell receptor beta chains share one sample of origin, sequenced in a study of ipilimumab plus nivolumab after autologous stem cell transplantation (dated by TCRdb to the early 2020s). The library came from the immunoSEQ multiplex PCR assay. TCRdb holds this immuneACCESS table with in-frame rearrangements only. Some clones are missing; in checked studies, unresolved V genes explain under half, and the rest has no known cause. The sample contains some 45,000 clones, around nine tenths of them found a single time. 0.7% to 0.95% of the sample goes to the ten largest clones. Sequencing was performed on PBMCs, taken in a trial of ipilimumab plus nivolumab as post-transplant consolidation. The receptors were gathered from a male donor with multiple myeloma.

This clone was counted once. The chain recombines TRBV2 with TRBJ2-7, with 10 bases fitting TRBD2. This CDR3 region has 13 residues. With 6 bases clipped from V and 6 bases from J, the junction kept 5 bases outside the gene matches. Germline lookup yields CDR1 SNHLY and CDR2 FYNNEI. CDR3 nucleotides: TGTGCCAGCAGAGAACTAGCGGGAAGCGAGCAGTACTTC. The encoded protein is CASRELAGSEQYF.

This chain links TRBV6-1 with TRBJ2-5; D is possibly TRBD1 (6 bases). The DNA end is a closer match to TRBJ2-7, so the J assignment may be wrong. This CDR3 spans 11 amino acids. CDR1 is MNHNS, CDR2 SASEGT, per germline. DNA for the CDR3: TGTGCCAGCCGCAGGGGCTACGAGCAGTACTTC. Its translation: CASRRGYEQYF.

The genes are TRBV7-3 and TRBJ1-3; 7 bases align to TRBD1. The V segment lost 4 bases and the J segment 1 base; nucleotides outside the gene matches: 7. Germline V lookup: CDR1 SGHTA, CDR2 FQGTGA. CDR3 length: 16 residues. The DNA of the CDR3 is TGTGCCAGCAGCTCCCGGACAGGCGCTTCTGGAAACACCATATATTTT. Its protein product is CASSSRTGASGNTIYF.

DNA of the CDR3: TGCGCCAGCAGCGGGCCCCATGCAGAGACCCAGTACTTC. Protein: CASSGPHAETQYF. The chain combines TRBV10-2 with TRBJ2-5, with unresolved D. CDR1 is WSHSY, CDR2 SAAADI, per germline. This CDR3 is built from 13 residues. Deletions cut 6 bases from V and 4 bases from J, with 12 bases between.

V and J are TRBV5-1 and TRBJ1-5; weak D call: TRBD1 (5 bases). The CDR3 loop spans 17 amino acids. V was trimmed by 2 bases and J by 2 bases, leaving 17 bases between them. CDR1 and CDR2 (germline): SGHRS, YFSETQ. The CDR3: CASSFVGQGGGNQPQHF. DNA for the CDR3: TGCGCCAGCAGCTTCGTTGGTCAGGGAGGGGGCAATCAGCCCCAGCATTTT.

This clone has just a few counts. V and J are TRBV9 and TRBJ1-2; 7 bases are shared with TRBD1. In germline, CDR1 is SGDLS, CDR2 YYNGEE. This CDR3 is 13 amino acids long. The junction had 4 bases not matched to a gene; V was cut back by 2 bases and J by 6 bases. This CDR3 reads CASSVTGTNGYTF. For the CDR3, the DNA is TGTGCCAGCAGCGTGACAGGGACTAATGGCTACACCTTC. Filled out from reference TRBV9 and TRBJ1-2, the complete variable domain reads DSGVTQTPKHLITATGQRVTLRCSPRSGDLSVYWYQQSLDQGLQFLIQYYNGEERAKGNILERFSAQQFPDLHSELNLSSLELGDSALYFCASSVTGTNGYTFGSGTRLTVV.

The sample holds a few counts of this clone. The genes are TRBV18 and TRBJ1-1; D perhaps matches TRBD1 (6 bases). Germline-derived CDR1 and CDR2 are KGHSH and LQKENI. V was clipped by 3 bases and J by 8 bases, with 10 bases between them. This CDR3 spans 12 amino acids. CDR3 nucleotides: TGTGCCAGCTCACCTTACGACAGGGAAGCTTTCTTT. Protein: CASSPYDREAFF. Full variable domain (outside the CDR3, taken from reference TRBV18 and TRBJ1-1): NAGVMQNPRHLVRRRGQEARLRCSPMKGHSHVYWYRQLPEEGLKFMVYLQKENIIDESGMPKERFSAEFPKEGPSILRIQQVVRGDSAAYFCASSPYDREAFFGQGTRLTVV.

This clone was detected only a few times. The chain joins TRBV10-2 to TRBJ1-2; no clear D. Deletions cut 8 bases from V and 8 bases from J, with 24 bases between. This CDR3 is 15 amino acids long. CDR1 and CDR2 (germline): WSHSY, SAAADI. The CDR3 is CASATALGRGVGYTF. DNA for the CDR3: TGCGCCAGCGCTACCGCCCTAGGCCGAGGCGTGGGCTACACCTTC.

J is TRBJ1-5 and V is TRBV10-1; 9 bases agree with TRBD1. The CDR3 covers 15 residues. Germline lookup yields CDR1 WNHNN and CDR2 SYGVQD (reference sequence). Losses at the gene ends were 7 bases for V and 0 bases for J; bases not matched to a gene: 4. CDR3 amino acids: CASTRDRVSNQPQHF. CDR3 DNA sequence: TGCGCCAGCACCAGGGACAGGGTTAGCAATCAGCCCCAGCATTTT.

The chain carries TRBV28 and TRBJ2-2, with a weak D call TRBD2 (6 bases). V was clipped by 8 bases and J by 5 bases, with 21 bases between them. CDR1 is MDHEN and CDR2 is SYDVKM in the germline V gene. The CDR3 totals 16 residues. For the CDR3, the DNA is TGTGCCAGCGGGGGGTCTAGCCGGGTGGGGACCGGGGAGCTGTTTTTT. As protein: CASGGSSRVGTGELFF.

This clone was observed a single time. The CDR3 here is CASSLERNRNTIYF. The CDR3 region has the DNA TGTGCCAGCAGCTTAGAGAGGAATAGAAACACCATATATTTT. This sequence joins TRBV7-2 and TRBJ1-3; D is unresolved. V lost 1 base, J lost 5 bases, and 9 bases lay in between. Germline V gene data show CDR1 as SGHTA and CDR2 as FQGNSA. The CDR3 consists of 14 residues.

The chain links TRBV19 to TRBJ1-3; D ambiguous. The V and J ends lost 5 bases and 0 bases respectively, with 11 bases between them. This CDR3 comprises 15 residues. Germline-derived CDR1 and CDR2 are LNHDA and SQIVND (reference sequence). This CDR3 reads CASSAPGNSGNTIYF. For the CDR3, the DNA is TGTGCCAGTAGTGCTCCCGGGAACTCTGGAAACACCATATATTTT.

This chain connects TRBV19 to TRBJ1-5; 7 nucleotides align to TRBD1. Trimming at V came to 2 bases and at J to 5 bases, leaving 0 bases not matched to a gene. Germline-derived CDR1 and CDR2 are LNHDA and SQIVND (reference sequence). The CDR3 totals 13 residues. The CDR3 is CASSIQGDQPQHF. The CDR3 DNA reads as TGTGCCAGTAGTATACAGGGGGATCAGCCCCAGCATTTT.

The chain has TRBV5-1 and TRBJ2-1, with 7 bases aligning to TRBD2. The CDR3 extends over 13 amino acids. V shed 3 bases and J 8 bases; nucleotides not matched to a gene: 5. Germline CDR1 is SGHRS and CDR2 is YFSETQ. This CDR3 is CASSWSGVDEQFF. Here the CDR3 DNA reads TGCGCCAGCAGCTGGAGCGGGGTCGATGAGCAGTTCTTC.

The chain links TRBV30 to TRBJ1-4; 8 nucleotides line up with TRBD1. The CDR3 has 14 amino acids. CDR1 and CDR2 from the germline V gene are GTSNPN and SVGIG (reference sequence). V trimming: 3 bases; J trimming: 8 bases; junction bases outside the gene matches: 8. CDR3 sequence: CAWSERQGREKLFF. Here the CDR3 DNA reads TGTGCCTGGAGCGAAAGACAGGGGCGGGAAAAACTGTTTTTT.